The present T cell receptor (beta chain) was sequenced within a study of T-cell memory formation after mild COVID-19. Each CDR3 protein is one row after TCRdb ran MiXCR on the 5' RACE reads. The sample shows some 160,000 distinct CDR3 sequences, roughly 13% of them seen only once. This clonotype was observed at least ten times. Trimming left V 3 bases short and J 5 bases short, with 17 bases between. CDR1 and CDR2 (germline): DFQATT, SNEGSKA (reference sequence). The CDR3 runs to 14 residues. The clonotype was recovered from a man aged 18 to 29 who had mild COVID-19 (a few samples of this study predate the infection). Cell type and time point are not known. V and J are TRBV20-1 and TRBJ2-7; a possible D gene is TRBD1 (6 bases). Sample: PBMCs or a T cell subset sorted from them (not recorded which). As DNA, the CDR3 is TGCAGTGCTAGCCCAGGGGCCTGGATGCACGAGCAGTACTTC. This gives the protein CSASPGAWMHEQYF.